The TCR beta chain described here comes from a study of immune heterogeneity within non-small cell lung tumors. Genomic DNA extracted from bulk tumor tissue served as template. A total of around 600 ng was used per sample. Far-apart biopsies, several per primary tumor, were taken during surgery. Patients had untreated, newly diagnosed non-small cell lung cancer and underwent curative surgery. With respect to this clonotype: Its antigen is currently unknown.

Multiplex PCR relied on 32 V and 13 J primers to amplify TCR beta CDR3. Using its own MiXCR run on the multiplex PCR reads, TCRdb lists one record per CDR3 protein. This table holds approximately 9,800 distinct CDR3 sequences, around 17% found once. Study findings and constraints: Local T-cell clonality and local tumor mutational burden correlated moderately but significantly (R about 0.34).

Sequenced material: lung tumor tissue. This receptor was identified in a man aged 35-49 years with non-small cell lung cancer.

CDR3 sequence: CASSQTGTPYGYTF. DNA for the CDR3: TGTGCCAGCAGCCAAACCGGGACACCATATGGCTACACCTTC. This chain links TRBV4-2 with TRBJ1-2; D may be TRBD1 (6 bases). This CDR3 spans 14 amino acids. Per germline, CDR1 LGHNA and CDR2 YNFKEQ. The V gene lost 2 bases and the J gene lost 5 bases, with 12 bases spanning the gap.